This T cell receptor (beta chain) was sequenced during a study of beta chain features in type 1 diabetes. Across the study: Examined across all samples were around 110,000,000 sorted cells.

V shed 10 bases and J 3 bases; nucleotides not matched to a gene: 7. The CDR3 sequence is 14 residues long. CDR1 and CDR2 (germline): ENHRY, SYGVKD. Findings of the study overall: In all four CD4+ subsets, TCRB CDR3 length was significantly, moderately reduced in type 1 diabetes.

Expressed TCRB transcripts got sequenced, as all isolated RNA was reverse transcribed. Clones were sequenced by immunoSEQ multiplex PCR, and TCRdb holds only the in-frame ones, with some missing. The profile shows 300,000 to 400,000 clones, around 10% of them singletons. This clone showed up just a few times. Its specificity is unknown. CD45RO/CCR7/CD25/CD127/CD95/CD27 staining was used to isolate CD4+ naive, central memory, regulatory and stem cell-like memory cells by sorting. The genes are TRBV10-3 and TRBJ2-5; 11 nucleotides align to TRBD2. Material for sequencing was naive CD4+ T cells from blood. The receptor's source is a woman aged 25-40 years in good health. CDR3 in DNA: TGTGCCACAGAGACGGGACTAGCGGAAGAGACCCAGTACTTC. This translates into CATETGLAEETQYF.